The clone carrying this T cell receptor (beta chain) was found many times. From germline, CDR1 is MNHNS and CDR2 SASEGT. There are 10 residues in the CDR3. The V gene lost 7 bases and the J gene lost 5 bases, with 6 bases spanning the gap. RNA transcripts provided the template for amplifying TCR beta CDR3 regions. First-round RT-PCR relied on HTBI primers, and a second-round multiplex PCR came next. TCRdb independently ran MiXCR on the multiplex PCR reads; one entry per CDR3 protein. Among about 390,000 distinct CDR3 sequences, just over 15% were seen once, and the ten largest hold 5.5% to 7%. The data are from a study of Graves' ophthalmopathy and Graves' hyperthyroidism.

The source is a woman aged 18-30 years with stable Graves' hyperthyroidism. Material for sequencing was peripheral blood. This chain links TRBV6-1 with TRBJ2-7; weak D call: TRBD2 (5 bases). The DNA of the CDR3 is TGTGCCAGCAAGAGGGACGAGCAGTACTTC. Translating gives CASKRDEQYF.